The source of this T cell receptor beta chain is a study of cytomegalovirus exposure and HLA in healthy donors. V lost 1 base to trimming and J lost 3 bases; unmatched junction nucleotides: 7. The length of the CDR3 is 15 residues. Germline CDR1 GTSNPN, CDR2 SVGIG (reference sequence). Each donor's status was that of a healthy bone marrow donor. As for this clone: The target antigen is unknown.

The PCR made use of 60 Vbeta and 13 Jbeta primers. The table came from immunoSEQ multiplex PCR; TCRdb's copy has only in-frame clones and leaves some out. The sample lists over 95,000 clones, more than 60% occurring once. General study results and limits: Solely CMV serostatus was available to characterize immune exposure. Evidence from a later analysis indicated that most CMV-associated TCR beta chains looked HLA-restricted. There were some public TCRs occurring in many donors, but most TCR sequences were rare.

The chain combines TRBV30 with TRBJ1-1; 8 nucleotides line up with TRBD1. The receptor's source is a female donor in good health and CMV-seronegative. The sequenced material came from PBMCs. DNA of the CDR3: TGTGCCTGGAGTGGGTACCCAGGGGGCCACACTGAAGCTTTCTTT. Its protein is CAWSGYPGGHTEAFF.